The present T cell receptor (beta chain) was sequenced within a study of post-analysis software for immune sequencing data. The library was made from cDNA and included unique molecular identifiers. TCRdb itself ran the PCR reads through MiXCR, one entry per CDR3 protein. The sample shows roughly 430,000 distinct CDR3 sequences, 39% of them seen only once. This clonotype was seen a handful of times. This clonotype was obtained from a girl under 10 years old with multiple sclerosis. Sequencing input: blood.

CDR3 DNA sequence: TGTGCCAGCAGTTTCTTTCTTTCCAAGACTGAGCAGTTCTTC. It encodes CASSFFLSKTEQFF. The rearrangement links TRBV6-5 to TRBJ2-1; D is uncertain. Germline assignment: CDR1 MNHEY and CDR2 SVGAGI. CDR3 length: 14 residues. The V end was cut by 4 bases, the J end by 9 bases, with 16 bases between.